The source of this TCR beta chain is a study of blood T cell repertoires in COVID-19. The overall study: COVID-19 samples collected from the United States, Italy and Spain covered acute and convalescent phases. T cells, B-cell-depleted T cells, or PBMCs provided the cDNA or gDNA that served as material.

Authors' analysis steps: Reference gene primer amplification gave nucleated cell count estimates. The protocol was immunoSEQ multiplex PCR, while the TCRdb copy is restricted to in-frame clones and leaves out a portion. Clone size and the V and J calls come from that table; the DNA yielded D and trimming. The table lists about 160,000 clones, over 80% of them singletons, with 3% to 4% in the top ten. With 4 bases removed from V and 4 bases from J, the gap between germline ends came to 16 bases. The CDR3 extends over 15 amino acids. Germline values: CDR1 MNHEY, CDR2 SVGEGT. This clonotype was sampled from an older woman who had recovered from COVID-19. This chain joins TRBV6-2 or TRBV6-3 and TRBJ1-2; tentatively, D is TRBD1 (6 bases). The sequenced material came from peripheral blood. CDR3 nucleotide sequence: TGTGCCAGCAGTTCCGGGACACAGATGGGCTATGGCTACACCTTC. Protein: CASSSGTQMGYGYTF.